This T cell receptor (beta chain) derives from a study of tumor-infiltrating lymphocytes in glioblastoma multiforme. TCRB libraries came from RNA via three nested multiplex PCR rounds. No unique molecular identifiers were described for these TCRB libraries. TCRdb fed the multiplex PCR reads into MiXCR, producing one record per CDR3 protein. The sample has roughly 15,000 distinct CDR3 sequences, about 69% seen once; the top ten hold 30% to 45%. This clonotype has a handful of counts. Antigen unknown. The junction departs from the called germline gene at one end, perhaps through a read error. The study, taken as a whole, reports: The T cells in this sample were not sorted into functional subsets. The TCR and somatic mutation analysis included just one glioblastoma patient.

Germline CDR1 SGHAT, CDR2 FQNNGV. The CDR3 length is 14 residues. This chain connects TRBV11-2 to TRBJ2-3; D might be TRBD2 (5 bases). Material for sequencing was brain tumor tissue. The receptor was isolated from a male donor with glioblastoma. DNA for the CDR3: TGTGCCAGCAATACTCTAGCTGGTGAAGATACACAGTATTTT. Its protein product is CASNTLAGEDTQYF. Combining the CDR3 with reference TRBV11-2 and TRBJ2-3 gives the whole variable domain EAGVAQSPRYKIIEKRQSVAFWCNPISGHATLYWYQQILGQGPKLLIQFQNNGVVDDSQLPKDRFSAERLKGVDSTLKIQPAKLEDSAVYLCASNTLAGEDTQYFGPGTRLTVL.